The 8 T cell receptor beta chains below were found in one sample sequenced in a study of blood T cell repertoires in COVID-19. Clones were sequenced by immunoSEQ multiplex PCR, and TCRdb holds only the in-frame ones, with some missing. This table has 85,000 to 130,000 clones, roughly 83% appearing once. The source material was peripheral blood. Receptors were obtained from a woman of 80 years or more with active or convalescent COVID-19.

V and J are TRBV15 and TRBJ2-7; 7 positions match TRBD1. The CDR3 covers 16 residues. Trimming removed 3 bases from V and 3 bases from J; junction bases left unmatched: 11. The germline CDR1 and CDR2 sequences are LNHNV and YYDKDF (reference sequence). The CDR3 sequence: CATSSGSGQTGYEQYF. The CDR3 DNA is TGTGCCACCAGCAGTGGGTCGGGACAGACTGGCTACGAGCAGTACTTC.

Notes on this clone: This same CDR3 is encoded by further DNA sequences in the sample. The J gene is TRBJ2-6, the V gene TRBV19; perhaps TRBD1 as D (5 bases). CDR1 LNHDA and CDR2 SQIVND come from the germline V gene (reference sequence). The V end lost 7 bases, the J end lost 1 base, and 5 bases lay between the germline ends. The CDR3 has 13 residues. In DNA, the CDR3 is TGTGCCAGTACAGGGTCTGGGGCCAACGTCCTGACTTTC. Translated, it gives CASTGSGANVLTF.

The V gene is TRBV18, the J gene TRBJ1-5; TRBD1 is a possible D gene (6 bases). The CDR3 totals 16 residues. V dropped 0 bases and J dropped 5 bases, with 14 bases sitting between them. Germline CDR1 reads KGHSH; CDR2 reads LQKENI. DNA of the CDR3: TGTGCCAGCTCACCACCTACAGGGAGAGGACATCAGCCCCAGCATTTT. The encoded protein is CASSPPTGRGHQPQHF.

The chain carries TRBV29-1 and TRBJ1-2, with TRBD1 matching 7 bases. Germline loops: CDR1 SQVTM, CDR2 ANQGSEA. CDR3 size: 13 residues. The junction had 8 bases not matched to a gene; V was cut back by 6 bases and J by 4 bases. CDR3 residues: CSVGTAAAYGYTF. The CDR3 nucleotides read TGCAGCGTGGGGACAGCAGCCGCCTATGGCTACACCTTC.

The chain links TRBV13 to TRBJ1-2; maybe TRBD1 (6 bases). This CDR3 contains 15 residues. Trimming pared 2 bases from V and 4 bases from J, leaving 14 bases between. The germline CDR1 and CDR2 sequences are PRHDT and FYEKMQ (reference sequence). In DNA form, the CDR3 reads TGTGCCAGCAGCTTAATACAGGGAAATGGCTATGGCTACACCTTC. Its translation is CASSLIQGNGYGYTF.

The chain has TRBV2 and TRBJ2-3; the match to TRBD1 covers 10 bases. Germline V CDR1 and CDR2: SNHLY, FYNNEI. This CDR3 contains 14 residues. J lost 4 bases, V lost 8 bases, and 6 bases had no gene match. This CDR3 reads CASSLGTGADTQYF. The DNA for the CDR3 is TGTGCCAGCTCTTTAGGGACAGGGGCAGATACGCAGTATTTT.

The chain is built from TRBV24-1 and TRBJ2-3; 10 positions agree with TRBD2. After removal of 3 bases from V and 5 bases from J, the junction contained 7 bases not matched to a gene. The CDR3 has 16 amino acids. Looked up from germline, CDR1 is KGHDR and CDR2 is SFDVKD. The CDR3 loop reads CATSDTLAGVGDTQYF. The CDR3 DNA is TGTGCCACCAGTGATACCCTAGCGGGGGTGGGAGATACGCAGTATTTT.

This rearrangement joins TRBV5-8 to TRBJ2-3; unclear D gene. The CDR3 has 13 residues. The germline CDR1 and CDR2 sequences are SGHTS and YDEGEE. Trimming stripped 0 bases from V and 1 base from J, with 3 bases between. The CDR3 loop is CASSLAGTDTQYF. Written as DNA, the CDR3 is TGTGCCAGCAGCTTGGCCGGCACAGATACGCAGTATTTT.